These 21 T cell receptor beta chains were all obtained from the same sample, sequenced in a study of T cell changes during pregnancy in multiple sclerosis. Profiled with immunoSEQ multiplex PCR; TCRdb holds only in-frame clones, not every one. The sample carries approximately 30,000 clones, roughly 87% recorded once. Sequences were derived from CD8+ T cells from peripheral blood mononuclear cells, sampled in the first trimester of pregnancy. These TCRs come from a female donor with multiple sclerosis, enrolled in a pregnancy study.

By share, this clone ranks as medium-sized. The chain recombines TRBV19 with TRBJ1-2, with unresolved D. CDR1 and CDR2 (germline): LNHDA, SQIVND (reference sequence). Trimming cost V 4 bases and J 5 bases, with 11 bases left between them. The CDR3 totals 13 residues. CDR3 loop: CASSSGEIYGYTF. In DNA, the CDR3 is TGTGCCAGTAGTAGTGGTGAGATATATGGCTACACCTTC.

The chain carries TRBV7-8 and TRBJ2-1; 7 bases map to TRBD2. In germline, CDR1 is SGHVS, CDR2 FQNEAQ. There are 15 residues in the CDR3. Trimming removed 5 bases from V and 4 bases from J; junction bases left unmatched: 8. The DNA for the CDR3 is TGTGCCAGCAGCGTAACTAGCGCCGAGTACAATGAGCAGTTCTTC. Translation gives CASSVTSAEYNEQFF.

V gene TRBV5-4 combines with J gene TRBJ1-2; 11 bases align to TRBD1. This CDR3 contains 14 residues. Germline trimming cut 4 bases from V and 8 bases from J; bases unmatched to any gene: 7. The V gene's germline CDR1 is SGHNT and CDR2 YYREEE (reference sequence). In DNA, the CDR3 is TGTGCCAGCAGCGTGTCGGGACAGGGGGAAGGCTACACCTTC. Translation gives CASSVSGQGEGYTF.

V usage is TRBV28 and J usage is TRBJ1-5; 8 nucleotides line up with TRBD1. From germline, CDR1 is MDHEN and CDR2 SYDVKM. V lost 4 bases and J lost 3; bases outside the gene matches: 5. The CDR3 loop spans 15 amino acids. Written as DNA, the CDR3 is TGTGCCAGCAGTTCCGGGACAGGATCCAATCAGCCCCAGCATTTT. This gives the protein CASSSGTGSNQPQHF.

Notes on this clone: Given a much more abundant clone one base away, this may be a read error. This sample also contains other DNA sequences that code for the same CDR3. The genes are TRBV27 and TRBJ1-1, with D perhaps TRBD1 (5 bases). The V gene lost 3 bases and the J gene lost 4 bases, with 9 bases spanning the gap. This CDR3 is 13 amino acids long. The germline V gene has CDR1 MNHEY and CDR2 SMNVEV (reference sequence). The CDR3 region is CASSLGRATEAFF. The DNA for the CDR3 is TGTGCCAGCAGTTTGGGCAGGGCCACTGAAGCTTTCTTT.

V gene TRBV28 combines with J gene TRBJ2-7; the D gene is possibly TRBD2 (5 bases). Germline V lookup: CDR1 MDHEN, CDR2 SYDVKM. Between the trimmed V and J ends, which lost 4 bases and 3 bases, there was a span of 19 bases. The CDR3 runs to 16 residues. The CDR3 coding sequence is TGTGCCAGCAGTTCCAAACCGGGAAAGGCGATCTACGAGCAGTACTTC. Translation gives CASSSKPGKAIYEQYF.

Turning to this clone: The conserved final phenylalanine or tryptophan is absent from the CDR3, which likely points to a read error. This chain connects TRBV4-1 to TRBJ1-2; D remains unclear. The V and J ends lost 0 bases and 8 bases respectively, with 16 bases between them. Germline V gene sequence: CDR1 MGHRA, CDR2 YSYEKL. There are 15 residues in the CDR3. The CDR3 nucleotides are TGCGCCAGCAGCCAAGAGTCCGGTGGGTATCAGGGCTACACCCTC. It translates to CASSQESGGYQGYTL.

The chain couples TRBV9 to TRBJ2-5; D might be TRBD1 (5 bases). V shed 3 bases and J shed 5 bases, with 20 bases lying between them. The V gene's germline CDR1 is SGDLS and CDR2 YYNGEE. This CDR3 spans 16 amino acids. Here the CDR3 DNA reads TGTGCCAGCAGCGAGGGGTCTTGGGGCTTTAAGGAGACCCAGTACTTC. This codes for CASSEGSWGFKETQYF.

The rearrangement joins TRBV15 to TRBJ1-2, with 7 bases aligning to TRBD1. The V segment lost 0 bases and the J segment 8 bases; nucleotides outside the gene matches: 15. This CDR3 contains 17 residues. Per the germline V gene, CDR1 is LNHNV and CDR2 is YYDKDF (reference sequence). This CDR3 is CATSRDSGAGGTGGYTF. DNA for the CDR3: TGTGCCACCAGCAGAGATTCCGGAGCAGGGGGTACGGGAGGCTACACCTTC.

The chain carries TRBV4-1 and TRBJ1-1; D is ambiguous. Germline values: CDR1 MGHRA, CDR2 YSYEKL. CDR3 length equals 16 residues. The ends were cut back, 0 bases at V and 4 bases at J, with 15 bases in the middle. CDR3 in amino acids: CASSQDRAGTGTEAFF. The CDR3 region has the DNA TGCGCCAGCAGCCAAGATCGGGCGGGCACGGGCACTGAAGCTTTCTTT.

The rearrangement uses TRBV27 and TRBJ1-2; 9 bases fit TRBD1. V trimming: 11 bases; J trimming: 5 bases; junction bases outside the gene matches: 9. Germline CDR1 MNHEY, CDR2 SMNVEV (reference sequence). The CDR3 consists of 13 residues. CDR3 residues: CAAWDRAGYGYTF. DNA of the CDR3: TGTGCCGCGTGGGACAGGGCGGGTTATGGCTACACCTTC.

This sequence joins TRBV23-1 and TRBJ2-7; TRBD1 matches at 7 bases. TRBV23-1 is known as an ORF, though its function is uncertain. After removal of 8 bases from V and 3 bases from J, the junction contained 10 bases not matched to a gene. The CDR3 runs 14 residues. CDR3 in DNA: TGCGCCAGCCGCCCCACCGGGACAGTCTACGAGCAGTACTTC. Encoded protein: CASRPTGTVYEQYF.

CDR3 DNA sequence: TGTGCCAGCAGCCTCTGGACAGATTCCTACGAGCAGTACTTC. Translating it yields CASSLWTDSYEQYF. The chain couples TRBV13 to TRBJ2-7, with TRBD1 as a possible D gene (6 bases). The V end was cut by 5 bases, the J end by 1 base, with 12 bases between. CDR1 and CDR2 from the germline V gene are PRHDT and FYEKMQ (reference sequence). The CDR3 has 14 amino acids.

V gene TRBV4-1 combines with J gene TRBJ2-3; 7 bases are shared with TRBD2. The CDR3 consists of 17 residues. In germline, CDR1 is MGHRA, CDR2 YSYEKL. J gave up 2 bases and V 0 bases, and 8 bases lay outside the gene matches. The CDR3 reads CASSQETSGTFTDTQYF. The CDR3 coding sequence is TGCGCCAGCAGCCAAGAAACAAGCGGGACCTTCACAGATACGCAGTATTTT.

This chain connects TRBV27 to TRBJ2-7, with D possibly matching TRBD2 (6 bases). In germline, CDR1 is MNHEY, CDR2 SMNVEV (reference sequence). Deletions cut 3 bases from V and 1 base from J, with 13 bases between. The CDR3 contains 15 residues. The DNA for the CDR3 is TGTGCCAGCAGTTTTGCGGGGCCAAATTCCTACGAGCAGTACTTC. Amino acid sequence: CASSFAGPNSYEQYF.

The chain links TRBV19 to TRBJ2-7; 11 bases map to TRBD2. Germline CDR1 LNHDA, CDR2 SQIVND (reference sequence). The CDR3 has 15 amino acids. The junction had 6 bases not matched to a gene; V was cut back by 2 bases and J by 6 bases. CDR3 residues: CASSIIAGGLGEQYF. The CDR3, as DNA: TGTGCCAGTAGTATAATAGCGGGAGGGCTCGGCGAGCAGTACTTC.

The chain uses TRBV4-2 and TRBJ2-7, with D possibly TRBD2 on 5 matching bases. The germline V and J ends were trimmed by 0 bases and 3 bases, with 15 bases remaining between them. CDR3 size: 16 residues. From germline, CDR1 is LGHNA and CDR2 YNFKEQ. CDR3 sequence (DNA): TGTGCCAGCAGCCAAGAGCCCCCCCCCGGGGACTACGAGCAGTACTTC. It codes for CASSQEPPPGDYEQYF.

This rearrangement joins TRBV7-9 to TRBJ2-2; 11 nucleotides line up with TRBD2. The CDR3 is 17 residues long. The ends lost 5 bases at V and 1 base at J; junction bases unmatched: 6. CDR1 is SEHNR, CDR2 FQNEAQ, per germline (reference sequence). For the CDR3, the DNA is TGTGCCAGCAGCCTCCTGGGACTAGCGGTGAACACCGGGGAGCTGTTTTTT. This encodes CASSLLGLAVNTGELFF.

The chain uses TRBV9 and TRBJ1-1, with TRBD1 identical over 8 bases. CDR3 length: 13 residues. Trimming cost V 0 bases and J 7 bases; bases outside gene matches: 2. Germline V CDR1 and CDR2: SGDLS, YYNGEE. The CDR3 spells CASSVGTGYEAFF. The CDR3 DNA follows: TGTGCCAGCAGCGTAGGGACAGGGTATGAAGCTTTCTTT.

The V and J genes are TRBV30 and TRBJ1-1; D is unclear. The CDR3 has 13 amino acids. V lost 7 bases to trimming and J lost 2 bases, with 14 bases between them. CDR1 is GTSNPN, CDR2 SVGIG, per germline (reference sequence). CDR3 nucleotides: TGTGCCTCAAGAGTGTCGAGTAACACTGAAGCTTTCTTT. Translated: CASRVSSNTEAFF. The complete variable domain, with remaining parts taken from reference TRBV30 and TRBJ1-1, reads SQTIHQWPATLVQPVGSPLSLECTVEGTSNPNLYWYRQAAGRGLQLLFYSVGIGQISSEVPQNLSASRPQDRQFILSSKKLLLSDSGFYLCASRVSSNTEAFFGQGTRLTVV.

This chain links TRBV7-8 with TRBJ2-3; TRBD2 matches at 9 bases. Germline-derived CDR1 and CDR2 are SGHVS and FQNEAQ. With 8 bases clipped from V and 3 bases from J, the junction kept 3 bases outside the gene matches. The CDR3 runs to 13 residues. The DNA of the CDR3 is TGTGCCAGCGCCACTAGCGGGACAGATACGCAGTATTTT. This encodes CASATSGTDTQYF.